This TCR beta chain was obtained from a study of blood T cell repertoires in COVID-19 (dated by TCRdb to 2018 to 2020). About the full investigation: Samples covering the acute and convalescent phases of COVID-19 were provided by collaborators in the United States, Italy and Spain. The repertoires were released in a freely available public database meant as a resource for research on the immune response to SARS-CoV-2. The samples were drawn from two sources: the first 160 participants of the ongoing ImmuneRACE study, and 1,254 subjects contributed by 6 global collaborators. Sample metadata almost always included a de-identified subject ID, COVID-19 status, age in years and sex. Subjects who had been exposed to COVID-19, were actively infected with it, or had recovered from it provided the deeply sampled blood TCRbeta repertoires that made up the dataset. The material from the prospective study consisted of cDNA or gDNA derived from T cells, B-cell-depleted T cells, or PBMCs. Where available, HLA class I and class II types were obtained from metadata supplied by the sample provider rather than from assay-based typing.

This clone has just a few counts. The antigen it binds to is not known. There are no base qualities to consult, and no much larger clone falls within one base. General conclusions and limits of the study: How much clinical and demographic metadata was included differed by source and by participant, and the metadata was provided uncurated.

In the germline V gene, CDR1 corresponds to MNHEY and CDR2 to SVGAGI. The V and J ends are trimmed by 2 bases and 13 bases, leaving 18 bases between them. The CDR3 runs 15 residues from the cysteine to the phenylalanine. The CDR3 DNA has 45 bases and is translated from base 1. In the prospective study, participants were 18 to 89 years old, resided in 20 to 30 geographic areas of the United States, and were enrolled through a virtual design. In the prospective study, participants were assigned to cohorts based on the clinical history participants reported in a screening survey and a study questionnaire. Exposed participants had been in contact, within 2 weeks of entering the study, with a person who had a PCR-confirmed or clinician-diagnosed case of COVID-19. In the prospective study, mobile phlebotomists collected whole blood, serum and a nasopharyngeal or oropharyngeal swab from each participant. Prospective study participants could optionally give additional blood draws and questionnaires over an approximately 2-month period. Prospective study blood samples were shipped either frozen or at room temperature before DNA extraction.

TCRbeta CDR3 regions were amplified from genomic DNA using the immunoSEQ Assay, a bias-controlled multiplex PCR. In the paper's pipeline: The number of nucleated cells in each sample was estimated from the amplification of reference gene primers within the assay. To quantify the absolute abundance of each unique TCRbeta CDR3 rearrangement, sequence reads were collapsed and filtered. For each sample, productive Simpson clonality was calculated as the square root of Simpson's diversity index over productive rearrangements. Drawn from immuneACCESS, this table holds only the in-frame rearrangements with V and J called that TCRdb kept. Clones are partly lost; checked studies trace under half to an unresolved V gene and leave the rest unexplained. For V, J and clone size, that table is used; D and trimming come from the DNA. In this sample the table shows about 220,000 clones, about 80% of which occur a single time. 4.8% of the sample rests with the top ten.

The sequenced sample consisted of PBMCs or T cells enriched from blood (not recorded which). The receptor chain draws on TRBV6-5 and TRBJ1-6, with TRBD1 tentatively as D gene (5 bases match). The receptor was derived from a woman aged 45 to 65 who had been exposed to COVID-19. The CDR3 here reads CASSYRARDSVPLHF. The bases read TGTGCCAGCAGTTACCGCGCCAGGGATTCCGTCCCCCTCCACTTT.